The source of this T cell receptor (beta chain) is a study of blood T cells in healthy people across ages. This clonotype showed up many times. The antigen remains unidentified. It was with a sample-barcoded 5' primer and a J-beta primer mix that a second PCR of about 7 to 12 cycles was run. At least 2.5 million CDR3-containing paired-end reads were obtained per sample. A single record per CDR3 protein comes from TCRdb applying MiXCR to the 5' RACE reads. The sample holds about 640,000 distinct CDR3 sequences, approximately 59% seen once. Trimming stripped 0 bases from V and 2 bases from J, with 11 bases between. CDR1 is MNHNS and CDR2 is SASEGT in the germline V gene. The CDR3 runs to 15 residues. Study observations and caveats: The study found TCR beta diversity correlated strongly with naive T cell percentage.

Sequenced: blood. The chain recombines TRBV6-1 with TRBJ2-7; either TRBD1 or TRBD2 may supply D (6 bases each). The clonotype comes from a man between 60 and 75 years old in good health. CDR3 DNA: TGTGCCAGCAGTGAAGCGGGGGGCACCCCCTACGAGCAGTACTTC. Translation: CASSEAGGTPYEQYF.